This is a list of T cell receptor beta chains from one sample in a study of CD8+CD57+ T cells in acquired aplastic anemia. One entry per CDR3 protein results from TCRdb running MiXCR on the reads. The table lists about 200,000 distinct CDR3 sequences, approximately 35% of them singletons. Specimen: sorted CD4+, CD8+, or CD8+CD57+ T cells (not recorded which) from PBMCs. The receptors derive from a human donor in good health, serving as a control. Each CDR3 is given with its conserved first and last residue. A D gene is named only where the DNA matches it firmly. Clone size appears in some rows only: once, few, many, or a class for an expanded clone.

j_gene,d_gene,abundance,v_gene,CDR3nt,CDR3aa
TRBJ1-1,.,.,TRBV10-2,TGCGCCAGCAGTGACTCGGAAGGTGCTGAAGCTTTCTTT,CASSDSEGAEAFF
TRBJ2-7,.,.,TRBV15,TGTGCCACCAGCAGCCGGCGGGGAGACGAGCAGTACTTC,CATSSRRGDEQYF
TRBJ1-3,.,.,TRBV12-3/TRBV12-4,TGTGCCAGCAGTTTCCTCGGCTCAGGGGCTGGAAACACCATATATTTT,CASSFLGSGAGNTIYF
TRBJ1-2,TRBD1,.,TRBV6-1,TGTGCCAGCAGGCTACCCGGGACAGGGTCCTATGGCTACACCTTC,CASRLPGTGSYGYTF
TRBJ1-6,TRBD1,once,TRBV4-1,TGCGCCAGCAGCCAAGGATCGACAGGGGAGGGAAATAATTCACCCCTCCACTTT,CASSQGSTGEGNNSPLHF
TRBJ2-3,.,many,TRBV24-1,TGTGCCACCAGTGGAACTGTCACAGATACGCAGTATTTT,CATSGTVTDTQYF
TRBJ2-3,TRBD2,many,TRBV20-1,TGCAGTGCGGAGGCTCTAGCGGGGACAGATACGCAGTATTTT,CSAEALAGTDTQYF
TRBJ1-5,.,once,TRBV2,TGTGCCAGCAGAATAGCCGCGGGCAATCAGCCCCAGCATTTT,CASRIAAGNQPQHF
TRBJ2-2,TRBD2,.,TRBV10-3,TGTGCCATCAGTGAGCGTAGCGGGTACACGAACACCGGGGAGCTGTTTTTT,CAISERSGYTNTGELFF
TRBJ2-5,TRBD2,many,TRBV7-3,TGTGCCAGCAGCTTAAGGCCAGCGGGGGAAGAGACCCAGTACTTC,CASSLRPAGEETQYF
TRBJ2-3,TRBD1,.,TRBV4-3,TGCGCCAGCAGCCAATGGGACAGGGGTACAGATACGCAGTATTTT,CASSQWDRGTDTQYF
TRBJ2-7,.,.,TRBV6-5,TGTGCCAGCAGTTCCACGGACGGTTACGAGCAGTACTTC,CASSSTDGYEQYF
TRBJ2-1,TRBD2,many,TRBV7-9,TGTGCCAGCAGCCGGGGACTAGCTCCACCCCTAAACAATGAGCAGTTCTTC,CASSRGLAPPLNNEQFF
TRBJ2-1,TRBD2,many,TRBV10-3,TGTGCCATCAGTGGGACTAGCGGGGGCTCCTACAATGAGCAGTTCTTC,CAISGTSGGSYNEQFF
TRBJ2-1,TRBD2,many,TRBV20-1,TGCAGTGCTAGAGTGATAGCGGGAGTACGCTACAATGAGCAGTTCTTC,CSARVIAGVRYNEQFF
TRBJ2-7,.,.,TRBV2,TGTGCCAGCAGCGGTTTCTCACCCCCTTACGAGCAGTACTTC,CASSGFSPPYEQYF
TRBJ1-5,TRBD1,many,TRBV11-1,TGTGCCAGCAGCGGGGAAGACAGGGGGCTGAGCCAGCCCCAGCATTTT,CASSGEDRGLSQPQHF